This T cell receptor (beta chain) was identified in a study of blood T cells in healthy people across ages (dated by TCRdb to between 2014 and 2016). Background on the whole study: In model experiments, template switching captured about one uniquely barcoded TCR beta cDNA molecule for every two T cells. Donors were grouped into four age groups: young (average roughly 16 years), middle-aged (39), aged (around 62) and long-lived (approximately 78). The study measured age-related changes in TCR beta repertoire diversity using deep sequencing normalized with unique cDNA molecular identifiers. Two additional independent replicas of 1 million unique cDNA reads from the same blood draw were analyzed for two donors (one aged 18 to 30 and one aged 80 or older).

Concerning this clonotype: There is no known antigen for this receptor. No base qualities exist here, and no much larger clone lies one base off it.

Its CDR3 holds 15 amino acids, cysteine through phenylalanine. Just the 45-base CDR3 DNA is kept, in frame starting at base 1. V sheds 5 bases and J sheds 7 bases, leaving 17 bases between their ends. The donors were 40 or so Caucasian individuals from Russia, aged roughly 6 to 90 years, who were systemically healthy. Each donor gave about 9.2 milliliters of peripheral blood, drawn into EDTA-treated Vacutainer tubes. Ficoll-Paque density-gradient centrifugation was used to isolate PBMCs, with at least 6.5 million per sample. Total RNA, at least 5 micrograms per sample, was extracted from PBMCs with Trizol reagent. Naive CD45RAhigh/CD27high T cell percentages were measured by flow cytometry on a PBMC aliquot from every donor. Receptors were amplified or captured by 5' RACE. Instrument used: Illumina HiSeq 2500. The second PCR ran for about 6 to 12 cycles and used a J-beta primer mix along with a sample-barcoded 5' primer. A unique molecular identifier was introduced onto each TCR beta cDNA molecule by a template-switch 5' adaptor carrying 12 random nucleotides. Each sample yielded at least 2.5 million CDR3-containing paired-end reads. All of the RNA was converted into first-strand cDNA using the Mint cDNA synthesis kit, with a TRBC-specific oligonucleotide serving as the primer. All cDNA was treated with uracil-DNA glycosylase and then went through a first 18-cycle PCR with the universal primers M1SS and BC2_uni_R. Regarding the original processing steps: Each sample was normalized by randomly selecting 1 million high-quality reads, each carrying a distinct molecular identifier. Instead of being binned into consensus sequences, reads that shared molecular identifiers were thrown out. MiTCR, run with a Q25 quality threshold and the strictest error-elimination algorithm, handled CDR3 identification, clonotype clustering and error correction. A nonparametric unseen species model with Euler transformation was used to estimate lower-bound total TCR beta diversity. The public reads were reanalyzed by TCRdb: fastp trimming at Q25, MiXCR alignment, in-frame beta chains only. A single entry per CDR3 protein holds the most common genes and DNA from its merged rows. For this entry, the V and J calls and clone size follow TCRdb and not the study's own pipeline. This sample holds around 520,000 distinct CDR3 sequences; 25% to 35% were observed only once. The ten largest account for approximately 3.7% of the sample.

General study outcomes and caveats: Compared with the aged group, the long-lived group had more naive CD4+ T cells, fewer expanded clones and increased TCR diversity, a pattern suggesting age selection. Because donor CMV infection status was unknown, age-related changes in expanded clonotypes were potentially confounded. As age increased, observed TCR beta diversity per million T cells dropped in a roughly linear way, and a significant reduction was already evident by age 40. Estimates of total diversity from one million sequenced T cells were regarded as lower bounds and underestimates. Conclusive comparison of naive and antigen-experienced compartments was prevented by the profiling of bulk unsorted PBMCs. The percentage of naive T cells measured by flow cytometry correlated strongly with observed TCR beta diversity.

This sample also belongs to another study, concerning T cells of mothers and their children. The second study's paper adds: Nine systemically healthy Caucasian individuals, comprising three mothers and their six children, were included as donors. cDNA synthesis used all of the extracted RNA, with 1.5 ug of RNA in each 15 ul reaction. In the second PCR, the M1S primer introduced both the sample barcodes and 2-4 random nucleotides. Over 8 million TCR beta CDR3 reads came from each mother, compared with 2.5 million to 3.5 million reads from each child. In both related and unrelated pairs, thymic selection shapes the output of TCR recombination in a similar way, with inherited differences having only a minor effect. Related mother-child pairs always showed normalized repertoire overlap that was slightly higher than in unrelated mother-child pairs, though the difference was never significant. No persistent microchimeric T cell clones were detected, at a sensitivity of approximately 110 clones per million clonotypes. The study used deep NGS to compare TCR beta repertoires of mothers and children, seeking features distinguishing related mother-child pairs from unrelated individuals. The mean age was roughly 44 +/- 4 years for the mothers and about 10 +/- 4 years for the children. After adapter ligation with NEBNext reagents, the libraries were sequenced on Illumina HiSeq 2000 with 100+100 nt paired-end reads. Mother and child libraries were prepared a month apart and sequenced in separate runs to prevent cross-contamination. Each donor had between about 450,000 and 2,100,000 distinct TCR beta clonotypes identified. Naive TCR beta clonotypes were estimated from low-frequency clonotypes matched to each donor's FACS-determined naive share, without sorting.

The clonotype was recovered from a boy younger than 10 in good health. The chain is encoded by TRBV12-3 or TRBV12-4 joined to TRBJ1-4, and the D gene may be TRBD1, 5 bases matching. The specimen sequenced was blood. The CDR3 reads as follows: CASSPPGTKGEKLFF. The DNA sequence follows: TGTGCCAGCAGTCCCCCAGGGACTAAGGGTGAAAAACTGTTTTTT.